The T cell receptor beta chain under discussion was sequenced for a study of blood T cell repertoires in COVID-19. Generated by immunoSEQ multiplex PCR, the TCRdb table keeps only in-frame clones and is missing some. Of 490,000 or so clones listed, 88% are singletons. Germline V gives CDR1 MNHEY, CDR2 SVGEGT. V gave up 0 bases and J gave up 11 bases, with 8 bases separating them. There are 12 residues in the CDR3. The sample consisted of PBMCs or T cells enriched from blood (not recorded which). The chain employs TRBV6-2 or TRBV6-3 and TRBJ2-4; D call uncertain. The sequence derives from a woman aged 40 to 50 who had recovered from COVID-19. CDR3 in amino acids: CASSYSASFQYF. The DNA for the CDR3 is TGTGCCAGCAGTTACTCGGCCTCCTTTCAGTACTTC.